The rows below give T cell receptor beta chains drawn from one sample of a study of blood T cell repertoires in COVID-19. The method was immunoSEQ multiplex PCR; TCRdb's version includes in-frame clones alone and lacks a portion of them. Among approximately 350,000 clones listed, 80% to 90% were seen once. The sequenced material came from peripheral blood. These receptors originate from a man aged 30 to 45 with active or convalescent COVID-19. The CDR3 runs from the conserved cysteine through the conserved F or W. The order of the fields is V gene, D gene, clone size, J gene, CDR3 DNA, CDR3 protein. D genes are given only for firm matches. Size values are once, few and many counts, or a class for expanded clones, and some rows have none.

TRBV15,.,.,TRBJ1-2,TGTGCCACCAGCAACTATCGGGGGGTCTATGGCTACACCTTC,CATSNYRGVYGYTF
TRBV25-1,.,.,TRBJ2-7,TGTGCCAGCAGTGCCCAAACAGTTCAGAGCTCCTACGAGCAGTACTTC,CASSAQTVQSSYEQYF
TRBV7-2,.,.,TRBJ1-4,TGTGCCAGCAGCTTAGGCAGGTCTAATGAAAAACTGTTTTTT,CASSLGRSNEKLFF
TRBV5-1,TRBD1,.,TRBJ1-4,TGCGCCAGCAGCTTAAAGGACAGGGGGGTGGCGACTAATGAAAAACTGTTTTTT,CASSLKDRGVATNEKLFF
TRBV5-1,TRBD1,once,TRBJ1-5,TGCGCCAGCAGCTTGGGGACAGGCTATCAGCCCCAGCATTTT,CASSLGTGYQPQHF
TRBV4-3,.,.,TRBJ2-4,TGCGCCAGCAGCCAAGATTTAGTGAGCCGGGGAGGAACCAAAAACATTCAGTACTTC,CASSQDLVSRGGTKNIQYF
TRBV15,TRBD2,.,TRBJ2-3,TGTGCCACCAGCGGTCGGACTAGCGGGGGAGATACGCAGTATTTT,CATSGRTSGGDTQYF
TRBV29-1,TRBD2,.,TRBJ2-1,TGCAGCGTTGCCAGTAGCGGGAGAAGGTTTTACAATGAGCAGTTCTTC,CSVASSGRRFYNEQFF
TRBV7-2,TRBD1,few,TRBJ1-5,TGTGCCAGCAGCTTAGTCGGAACAGGGGTTCAGCCCCAGCATTTT,CASSLVGTGVQPQHF
TRBV20-1,.,.,TRBJ1-2,TGCAGTGCCGCCGGGGGAGATGGCTACACCTTC,CSAAGGDGYTF
TRBV7-2,.,.,TRBJ2-2,TGTGCCAGCAGCTTAGGGCTCCCCACCGGGGAGCTGTTTTTT,CASSLGLPTGELFF
TRBV11-3,.,once,TRBJ2-1,TGTGCCAGCAGCTTCGACGGACTGGACAATGAGCAGTTCTTC,CASSFDGLDNEQFF
TRBV7-9,TRBD1,.,TRBJ1-2,TGTGCCAGCAGCCCAAGTGGACAGGGGGCTTATGGCTACACCTTC,CASSPSGQGAYGYTF
TRBV13,TRBD1,.,TRBJ2-7,TGTGCCAGCAGCACCAGACAGGGGATAATGGTCTACGAGCAGTACTTC,CASSTRQGIMVYEQYF
TRBV27,TRBD2,.,TRBJ2-1,TGTGCCAGCAGTTTTGCCGCGGGGGGGGGCCAATACGAGCAGTTCTTC,CASSFAAGGGQYEQFF
TRBV9,.,.,TRBJ1-2,TGTGCCAGCAGCGTAGGGAGGACAGATTTTTCTCGGGGCTACACCTTC,CASSVGRTDFSRGYTF
TRBV3-1/TRBV3-2,.,.,TRBJ1-2,TGTGCCAGCAGCCAACTTGTCTCTAACTATGGCTACACCTTC,CASSQLVSNYGYTF
TRBV6-5,.,.,TRBJ2-7,TGTGCCAGCAGCGATCCTCGGACTACGAAGCGGTACTTC,CASSDPRTTKRYF
TRBV5-4,TRBD2,few,TRBJ2-3,TGTGCCAGCAGCACCTCGACTAGCGGGGGAGTAGATACGCAGTATTTT,CASSTSTSGGVDTQYF
TRBV7-6,.,.,TRBJ2-5,TGTGCCAGCAGCTTATCAAGAGGGTCGGAGACCCAGTACTTC,CASSLSRGSETQYF
TRBV21-1,.,.,TRBJ2-1,TGTGCCAGCAGCAAAGTTATTGAGGCTAGCAATGAGCAGTTCTTC,CASSKVIEASNEQFF
TRBV6-2/TRBV6-3,TRBD2,once,TRBJ2-1,TGTGCCAGCAGCCGCGGACTAGCCCTATTTAATGAGCAGTTCTTC,CASSRGLALFNEQFF
TRBV6-2/TRBV6-3,.,once,TRBJ2-5,TGTGCCAGCAGCTCACTGTTCCCGGAGGTCCAAGAGACCCAGTACTTC,CASSSLFPEVQETQYF
TRBV7-3,TRBD1,.,TRBJ2-7,TGTGCCAGCAGCTTAACTTCTGGACAGGGTTTTTACGAGCAGTACTTC,CASSLTSGQGFYEQYF
TRBV4-3,TRBD2,.,TRBJ2-7,TGCGCCAGCAGCCAAGAGACTAGCGGGGTATACGAGCAGTACTTC,CASSQETSGVYEQYF
TRBV2,.,.,TRBJ1-2,TGTGCCAGCAGCGCTCGGGGGTTGGACTATGGCTACACCTTC,CASSARGLDYGYTF
TRBV5-1,.,.,TRBJ2-2,TGCGCCAGCAGCTTGGAAGGCGGGCTAGACGGCACCGGGGAGCTGTTTTTT,CASSLEGGLDGTGELFF
TRBV15,.,.,TRBJ1-2,TGTGCCACCAGCAGTGTGGGGGCGCATGGCTACACCTTC,CATSSVGAHGYTF
TRBV2,TRBD2,.,TRBJ2-5,TGTGCCAGCAGGGTCCCGAGCGGGGGGCCCCGAGAGACCCAGTACTTC,CASRVPSGGPRETQYF
TRBV4-3,TRBD1,.,TRBJ2-2,TGCGCCAGCAGCCAAGATGCAGGGGGCAGGACCGGGGAGCTGTTTTTT,CASSQDAGGRTGELFF
TRBV9,.,.,TRBJ2-4,TGTGCCAGCAGCGTACGCACCGTAGCTGAAATAGCCAAAAACATTCAGTACTTC,CASSVRTVAEIAKNIQYF
TRBV28,.,.,TRBJ1-1,TGTGCCAGCAGTCAAGGGGGAAACACTGAAGCTTTCTTT,CASSQGGNTEAFF
TRBV9,.,.,TRBJ2-2,TGTGCCAGCAGCGTACCCGCATGGCACGCGAACACCGGGGAGCTGTTTTTT,CASSVPAWHANTGELFF
TRBV7-3,TRBD1,.,TRBJ2-1,TGTGCCAGCAGCTCAACAGGGGATGAGCAGTTCTTC,CASSSTGDEQFF
TRBV18,TRBD1,.,TRBJ2-7,TGTGCCAGCTCACCAACAGGGGGCTCGGCCTACGAGCAGTACTTC,CASSPTGGSAYEQYF
TRBV3-1/TRBV3-2,TRBD2,.,TRBJ2-3,TGTGCCAGCAGCCCTCTAACGGGGGGTCTGGGGGATACGCAGTATTTT,CASSPLTGGLGDTQYF
TRBV24-1,TRBD2,few,TRBJ2-7,TGTGCCACTACTGGACTAGCGGGAGAAAGGCGTGAGCAGTACTTC,CATTGLAGERREQYF
TRBV4-1,.,.,TRBJ1-5,TGCGCCAGCAGCCCCTCGTTCGGGGTGGCTCAGCCCCAGCATTTT,CASSPSFGVAQPQHF
TRBV7-2,.,.,TRBJ1-1,TGTGCCAGCAGCTTTCGGCCCCCACTGGGAGGGACTGAAGCTTTCTTT,CASSFRPPLGGTEAFF
TRBV28,TRBD1,.,TRBJ2-3,TGTGCCAGCAGCCCGACAGGGGTGGGAGTCGATACGCAGTATTTT,CASSPTGVGVDTQYF
TRBV7-8,.,.,TRBJ1-2,TGTGCCACCGAGCAGGGAGGAGGCTATGGCTACACCTTC,CATEQGGGYGYTF
TRBV10-3,TRBD2,.,TRBJ2-3,TGTGCCATCAGTGAGTCACCAAGCGGGGCATCCACAGATACGCAGTATTTT,CAISESPSGASTDTQYF
TRBV7-9,.,.,TRBJ1-2,TGTGCCAGCAGCCTTCGGTCTAACTATGGCTACACCTTC,CASSLRSNYGYTF
TRBV5-6,TRBD1,few,TRBJ2-7,TGTGCCAGCAGCGACGGGACAGCCTACGAGCAGTACTTC,CASSDGTAYEQYF
TRBV12-5,.,.,TRBJ2-5,TGTGCTAGTGGTCTGAGGGCAGGGAGGGAGACCCAGTACTTC,CASGLRAGRETQYF
TRBV5-5,TRBD1,.,TRBJ2-7,TGTGCCAGTCGAGGGACAGCGATGACCTACGAGCAGTACTTC,CASRGTAMTYEQYF
TRBV6-1,.,.,TRBJ2-3,TGTGCCAGCAGTGAGGGGCAGGGGAGAGCAGATACGCAGTATTTT,CASSEGQGRADTQYF
TRBV6-5,.,.,TRBJ2-2,TGTGCCAGCAGTTACTTGGGGGCCGCGCTCACCGGGGAGCTGTTTTTT,CASSYLGAALTGELFF
TRBV7-2,.,.,TRBJ2-2,TGTGCCAGCAGCTACGCGACCGGGGAGCTGTTTTTT,CASSYATGELFF
TRBV11-3,TRBD2,.,TRBJ2-7,TGTGCCAGCAGCGTTTTAGCGGGCGGCCAGCAGTACTTC,CASSVLAGGQQYF
TRBV7-6,.,.,TRBJ1-5,TGTGCCAGCAGCCAACACTTAGGGGGGGATCAGCCCCAGCATTTT,CASSQHLGGDQPQHF